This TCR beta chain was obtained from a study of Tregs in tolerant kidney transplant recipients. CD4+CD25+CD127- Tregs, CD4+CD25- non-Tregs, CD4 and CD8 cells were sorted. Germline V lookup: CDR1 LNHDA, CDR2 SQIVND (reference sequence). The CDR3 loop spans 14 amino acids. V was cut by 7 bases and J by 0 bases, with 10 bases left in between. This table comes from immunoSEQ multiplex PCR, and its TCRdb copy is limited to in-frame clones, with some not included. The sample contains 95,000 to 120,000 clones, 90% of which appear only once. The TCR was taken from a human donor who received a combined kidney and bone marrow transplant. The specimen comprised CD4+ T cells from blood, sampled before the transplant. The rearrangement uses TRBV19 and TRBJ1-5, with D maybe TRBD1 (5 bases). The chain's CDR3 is CASIEGDSNQPQHF. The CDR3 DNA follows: TGTGCCAGTATAGAAGGGGATAGCAATCAGCCCCAGCATTTT. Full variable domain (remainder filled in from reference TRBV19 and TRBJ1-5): DGGITQSPKYLFRKEGQNVTLSCEQNLNHDAMYWYRQDPGQGLRLIYYSQIVNDFQKGDIAEGYSVSREKKESFPLTVTSAQKNPTAFYLCASIEGDSNQPQHFGDGTRLSIL.